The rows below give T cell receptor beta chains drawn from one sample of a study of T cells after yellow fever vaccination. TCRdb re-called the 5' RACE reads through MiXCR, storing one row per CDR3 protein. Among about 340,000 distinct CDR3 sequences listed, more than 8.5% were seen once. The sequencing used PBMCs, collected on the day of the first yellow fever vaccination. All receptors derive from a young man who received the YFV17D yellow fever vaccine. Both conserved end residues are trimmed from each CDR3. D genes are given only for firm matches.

CDR3aa: ASSFDRTGVNEQY
v_gene: TRBV5-6
j_gene: TRBJ2-7
d_gene: TRBD1

CDR3aa: ASSPAVAGEYNEQF
v_gene: TRBV5-5
j_gene: TRBJ2-1
d_gene: TRBD2

CDR3aa: ASSLERGNTGELF
v_gene: TRBV5-1
j_gene: TRBJ2-2
d_gene: TRBD2

CDR3aa: ASSPPRGRGATDTQY
v_gene: TRBV14
j_gene: TRBJ2-3
d_gene: .

CDR3aa: SAGTQADTQY
v_gene: TRBV29-1
j_gene: TRBJ2-3
d_gene: .

CDR3aa: SARDDGLGQGPLYEQY
v_gene: TRBV20-1
j_gene: TRBJ2-7
d_gene: TRBD1

CDR3aa: ASSLAATYLLGPQH
v_gene: TRBV5-1
j_gene: TRBJ1-5
d_gene: .

CDR3aa: ASSLDGLVFSGANVLT
v_gene: TRBV5-1
j_gene: TRBJ2-6
d_gene: TRBD2

CDR3aa: ASSLLPTRRNEQF
v_gene: TRBV5-1
j_gene: TRBJ2-1
d_gene: .

CDR3aa: ARAPLIRTSGGDSTDTQY
v_gene: TRBV11-1
j_gene: TRBJ2-3
d_gene: TRBD2

CDR3aa: ASSQDAMGGNYGYT
v_gene: TRBV4-1
j_gene: TRBJ1-2
d_gene: .

CDR3aa: ASSSILADASDTQY
v_gene: TRBV12-3/TRBV12-4
j_gene: TRBJ2-3
d_gene: .

CDR3aa: ASSQDRIRAPQETQY
v_gene: TRBV14
j_gene: TRBJ2-5
d_gene: .

CDR3aa: ASSELDNPYYNEQF
v_gene: TRBV9
j_gene: TRBJ2-1
d_gene: .

CDR3aa: ASTSNPGTKNTEAF
v_gene: TRBV5-1
j_gene: TRBJ1-1
d_gene: .

CDR3aa: SATFPVGVGKLF
v_gene: TRBV20-1
j_gene: TRBJ1-4
d_gene: .

CDR3aa: ASSPTGTSVPSETQY
v_gene: TRBV4-1
j_gene: TRBJ2-5
d_gene: TRBD2

CDR3aa: ASSFRDSFTGELF
v_gene: TRBV6-2/TRBV6-3
j_gene: TRBJ2-2
d_gene: .

CDR3aa: ASSPSRAYNEQF
v_gene: TRBV12-3/TRBV12-4
j_gene: TRBJ2-1
d_gene: .

CDR3aa: SAPGQDTGELF
v_gene: TRBV20-1
j_gene: TRBJ2-2
d_gene: TRBD1

CDR3aa: ASSTARGERVTGELF
v_gene: TRBV7-9
j_gene: TRBJ2-2
d_gene: .

CDR3aa: ASISGASYEQY
v_gene: TRBV6-2/TRBV6-3
j_gene: TRBJ2-7
d_gene: .

CDR3aa: AWGARGTEAF
v_gene: TRBV30
j_gene: TRBJ1-1
d_gene: .

CDR3aa: ASSTHERRTDTQY
v_gene: TRBV19
j_gene: TRBJ2-3
d_gene: .

CDR3aa: ASSSRGGKQETQY
v_gene: TRBV7-2
j_gene: TRBJ2-5
d_gene: .

CDR3aa: SVEYGTLNTGELF
v_gene: TRBV29-1
j_gene: TRBJ2-2
d_gene: .

CDR3aa: ASSPLGSNYGYT
v_gene: TRBV28
j_gene: TRBJ1-2
d_gene: .

CDR3aa: ASSQDFSESSYNEQF
v_gene: TRBV4-3
j_gene: TRBJ2-1
d_gene: .

CDR3aa: ASSYTPESIQY
v_gene: TRBV6-5
j_gene: TRBJ2-4
d_gene: .

CDR3aa: ASSFMGSSSGYT
v_gene: TRBV12-3/TRBV12-4
j_gene: TRBJ1-2
d_gene: .

CDR3aa: ASSLVEGYNEQF
v_gene: TRBV7-2
j_gene: TRBJ2-1
d_gene: .

CDR3aa: ASSPYQPGARGYT
v_gene: TRBV7-2
j_gene: TRBJ1-2
d_gene: .

CDR3aa: ASSQDSTNQPQH
v_gene: TRBV3-1
j_gene: TRBJ1-5
d_gene: .

CDR3aa: ASQRAGELF
v_gene: TRBV4-3
j_gene: TRBJ2-2
d_gene: .

CDR3aa: ASSLEGGRLEKLF
v_gene: TRBV7-2
j_gene: TRBJ1-4
d_gene: .

CDR3aa: ASAFGVRQPQH
v_gene: TRBV2
j_gene: TRBJ1-5
d_gene: .

CDR3aa: ASSLQAPHEQY
v_gene: TRBV4-1
j_gene: TRBJ2-7
d_gene: .

CDR3aa: ASSDAGRGGEAF
v_gene: TRBV12-3/TRBV12-4
j_gene: TRBJ1-1
d_gene: .

CDR3aa: ASSVLGPAASTDTQY
v_gene: TRBV12-3/TRBV12-4
j_gene: TRBJ2-3
d_gene: .

CDR3aa: ASSLGSANYGYT
v_gene: TRBV5-1
j_gene: TRBJ1-2
d_gene: .

CDR3aa: ASSLGIPNTGELF
v_gene: TRBV7-2
j_gene: TRBJ2-2
d_gene: .

CDR3aa: ASSPGGGAFNEQF
v_gene: TRBV4-2
j_gene: TRBJ2-1
d_gene: TRBD2

CDR3aa: ASSIRRGENEKLF
v_gene: TRBV13
j_gene: TRBJ1-4
d_gene: .

CDR3aa: ASKKERGSEKLF
v_gene: TRBV2
j_gene: TRBJ1-4
d_gene: .

CDR3aa: ASRNQGLLNTEAF
v_gene: TRBV12-3/TRBV12-4
j_gene: TRBJ1-1
d_gene: .

CDR3aa: ASSPPWTGGRF
v_gene: TRBV7-9
j_gene: TRBJ1-1
d_gene: TRBD1

CDR3aa: ASSSLTSGVADTQY
v_gene: TRBV19
j_gene: TRBJ2-3
d_gene: TRBD2

CDR3aa: ASSQSRASDEQF
v_gene: TRBV4-3
j_gene: TRBJ2-1
d_gene: .

CDR3aa: ASSFGGNTGELF
v_gene: TRBV7-3
j_gene: TRBJ2-2
d_gene: .

CDR3aa: ASSLGSGQYGYT
v_gene: TRBV5-1
j_gene: TRBJ1-2
d_gene: .

CDR3aa: ASSWGPRGGETGELF
v_gene: TRBV6-5
j_gene: TRBJ2-2
d_gene: .

CDR3aa: ASSYPGRTPDEQF
v_gene: TRBV6-5
j_gene: TRBJ2-1
d_gene: .

CDR3aa: SASPLWDEQF
v_gene: TRBV20-1
j_gene: TRBJ2-1
d_gene: .